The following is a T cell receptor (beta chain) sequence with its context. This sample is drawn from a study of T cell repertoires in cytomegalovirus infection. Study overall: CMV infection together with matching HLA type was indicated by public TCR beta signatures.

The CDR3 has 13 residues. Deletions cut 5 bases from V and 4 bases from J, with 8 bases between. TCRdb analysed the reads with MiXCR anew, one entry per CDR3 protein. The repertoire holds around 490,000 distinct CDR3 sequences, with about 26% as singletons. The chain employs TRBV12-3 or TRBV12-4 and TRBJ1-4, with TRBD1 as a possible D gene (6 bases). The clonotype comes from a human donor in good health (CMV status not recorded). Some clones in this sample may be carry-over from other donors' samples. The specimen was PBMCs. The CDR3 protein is CASSGQNNEKLFF. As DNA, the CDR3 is TGTGCCAGCAGTGGACAGAATAATGAAAAACTGTTTTTT.